This paragraph covers one T cell receptor (beta chain) sequence. The data are from a study of technical replicates of blood from a handful of donors. This CDR3 is built from 13 residues. With V trimmed by 8 bases and J by 2 bases, 6 bases remained unmatched. Germline V gives CDR1 SGHAT, CDR2 FQNNGV. TCRdb keeps only in-frame clones here, not all; method: immunoSEQ multiplex PCR. Of over 75,000 clones in the sample, around 97% were seen once. Input material: T cells isolated from PBMCs. This receptor was obtained from a human donor in good health. This sequence joins TRBV11-2 and TRBJ2-7; 7 nucleotides align to TRBD1. CDR3 sequence (DNA): TGTGCCAGCGGGGGACAGACGCCCTACGAGCAGTACTTC. Protein sequence: CASGGQTPYEQYF.